The source of this TCR beta chain is a study of T-cell memory formation after mild COVID-19. For the study at large: The study found TCR clusters largely donor specific.

In regard to this clonotype: What it binds is not known.

This CDR3 contains 16 residues. J was trimmed by 7 bases and V by 1 base; bases with no gene match: 12. Looked up from germline, CDR1 is DFQATT and CDR2 is SNEGSKA (reference sequence). Study-level results: Cross-reactive memory apparently joined, as some responding clones appeared in pre-infection memory. There was a balanced CD4/CD8 profile in clones contracting day 15 to 85, and later expanders leaned CD4+.

TCRdb itself ran the 5' RACE reads through MiXCR, one entry per CDR3 protein. Of 200,000 or so distinct CDR3 sequences in the sample, approximately 20% were seen once. The chain is built from TRBV20-1 and TRBJ2-7, with 11 bases that match TRBD2. The sequenced sample consisted of PBMCs or a T cell subset sorted from them (not recorded which). The TCR was taken from an adult woman who had mild COVID-19 (a few samples of this study predate the infection). Cell type and time point are not known. The chain's CDR3 is CSARVVAGGPGGEQYF. CDR3 DNA sequence: TGCAGTGCTAGAGTCGTAGCGGGAGGGCCCGGAGGGGAGCAGTACTTC.